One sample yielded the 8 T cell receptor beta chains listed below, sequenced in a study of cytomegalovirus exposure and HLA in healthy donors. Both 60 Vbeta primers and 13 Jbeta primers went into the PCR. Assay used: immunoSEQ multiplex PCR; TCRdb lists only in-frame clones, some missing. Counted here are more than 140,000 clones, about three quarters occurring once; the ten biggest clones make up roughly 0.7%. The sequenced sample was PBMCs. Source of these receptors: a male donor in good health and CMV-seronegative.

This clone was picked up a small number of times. Written as DNA, the CDR3 is TGTGCCGGCTCTAGCGGGGGGGCCGGGGAGCTGTTTTTT. This encodes CAGSSGGAGELFF. This rearrangement joins TRBV7-3 to TRBJ2-2; 12 bases map to TRBD2. The germline V gene has CDR1 SGHTA and CDR2 FQGTGA. The trim removed 11 bases at V and 6 bases at J, leaving 4 bases unmatched. CDR3 length equals 13 residues.

In DNA form, the CDR3 reads TGTGCCAGCAGTTACGAAGGGACAGTCTACGAGCAGTACTTC. Translating it yields CASSYEGTVYEQYF. The chain couples TRBV6-5 to TRBJ2-7, with 7 bases lining up with TRBD1. The CDR3 consists of 14 residues. Germline CDR1 MNHEY, CDR2 SVGAGI. With 2 bases clipped from V and 3 bases from J, the junction kept 4 bases outside the gene matches.

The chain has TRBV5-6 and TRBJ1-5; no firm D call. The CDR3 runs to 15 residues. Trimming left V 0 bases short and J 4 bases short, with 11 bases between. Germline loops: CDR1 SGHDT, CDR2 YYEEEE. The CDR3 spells CASSLGQVGNQPQHF. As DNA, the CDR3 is TGTGCCAGCAGCTTGGGGCAGGTAGGAAATCAGCCCCAGCATTTT.

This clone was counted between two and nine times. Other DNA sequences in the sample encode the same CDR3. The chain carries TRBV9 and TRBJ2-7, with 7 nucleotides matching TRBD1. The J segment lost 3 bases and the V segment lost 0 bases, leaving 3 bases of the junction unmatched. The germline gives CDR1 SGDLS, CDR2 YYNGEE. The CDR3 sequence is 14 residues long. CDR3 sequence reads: CASSVGNRGYEQYF. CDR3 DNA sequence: TGTGCCAGCAGCGTAGGAAACAGGGGCTACGAGCAGTACTTC.

Written as DNA, the CDR3 is TGTGCCAGCAGGGCCTCCTACGAGCAGTACTTC. Translation gives CASRASYEQYF. V usage is TRBV11-2 and J usage is TRBJ2-7; D unresolved. The V end lost 6 bases, the J end lost 0 bases, and 3 bases lay between the germline ends. This CDR3 spans 11 amino acids. Germline V CDR1 and CDR2: SGHAT, FQNNGV.

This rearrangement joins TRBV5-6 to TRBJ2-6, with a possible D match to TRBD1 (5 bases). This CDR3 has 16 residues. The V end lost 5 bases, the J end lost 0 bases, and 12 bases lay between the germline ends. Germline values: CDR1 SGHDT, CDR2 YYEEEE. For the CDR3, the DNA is TGTGCCAGCAGTTCTGACAGACACTCTGGGGCCAACGTCCTGACTTTC. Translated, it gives CASSSDRHSGANVLTF.

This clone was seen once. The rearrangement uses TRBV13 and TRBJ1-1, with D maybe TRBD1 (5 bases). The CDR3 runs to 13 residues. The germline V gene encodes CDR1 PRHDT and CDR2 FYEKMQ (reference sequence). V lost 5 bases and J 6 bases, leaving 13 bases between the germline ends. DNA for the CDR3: TGTGCCAGCAGCCCATCATGGGGGGCTGAAGCTTTCTTT. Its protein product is CASSPSWGAEAFF.

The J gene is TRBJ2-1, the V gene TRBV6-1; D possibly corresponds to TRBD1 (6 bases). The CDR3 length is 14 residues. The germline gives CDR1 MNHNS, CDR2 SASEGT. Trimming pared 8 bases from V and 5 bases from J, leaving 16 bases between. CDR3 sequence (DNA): TGTGCCAGCGGACAGCCATATGATAACAATGAGCAGTTCTTC. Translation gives CASGQPYDNNEQFF.